Below are 9 T cell receptor beta chains sequenced from a single sample in a study of T-cell reconstitution after alpha-beta-depleted transplantation in children. Construction of the TCRbeta library involved unique molecular identifiers. Via MiXCR, TCRdb re-called the PCR reads, giving one row per CDR3 protein. The profile shows about 610,000 distinct CDR3 sequences, about 10% of them singletons. The sequences come from PBMCs from the stem cell graft donor, collected from the stem cell graft. These TCRs come from a human donor who donated a stem cell graft to a child with acute myeloid leukemia.

V gene TRBV4-2 combines with J gene TRBJ2-7; D may be TRBD2 (5 bases). This CDR3 is 16 amino acids long. The germline V gene has CDR1 LGHNA and CDR2 YNFKEQ. V lost 4 bases, J lost 2 bases, and 18 bases lay in between. The CDR3 coding sequence is TGTGCCAGCAGCCCCCCCGAGGGAGAGCAAACCTACGAGCAGTACTTC. It translates to CASSPPEGEQTYEQYF.

This clonotype has a count of ten or more. The chain recombines TRBV6-2 or TRBV6-3 with TRBJ2-2; unclear D gene. Germline CDR1 is MNHEY and CDR2 is SVGEGT. Trimming left V 7 bases short and J 9 bases short, with 9 bases between. The CDR3 is 11 residues long. The chain's CDR3 is CASTYQRELFF. CDR3 nucleotides: TGTGCCAGCACCTATCAGCGGGAGCTGTTTTTT.

V gene TRBV7-2 combines with J gene TRBJ2-7; 8 bases align to TRBD2. CDR1 is SGHTA and CDR2 is FQGNSA in the germline V gene. This CDR3 contains 15 residues. The V gene end was trimmed by 5 bases and the J gene end by 4 bases; junction bases not matched to a gene: 10. CDR3 amino acids: CASSALTGGAYEQYF. Written as DNA, the CDR3 is TGTGCCAGCAGCGCCCTTACGGGAGGGGCTTACGAGCAGTACTTC.

The sample holds many counts of this clonotype. The rearrangement links TRBV6-2 or TRBV6-3 to TRBJ2-1; TRBD2 might be the D (6 bases). Germline values: CDR1 MNHEY, CDR2 SVGEGT. Trimming left V 4 bases short and J 4 bases short, with 14 bases between. The CDR3 length is 15 residues. CDR3 residues: CASSSSGAQYNEQFF. DNA for the CDR3: TGTGCCAGCAGTTCCTCGGGAGCCCAGTACAATGAGCAGTTCTTC.

Many counts were recorded for this clonotype. The chain is built from TRBV5-1 and TRBJ2-7, with 13 bases aligning to TRBD2. This CDR3 has 15 residues. With 4 bases clipped from V and 2 bases from J, the junction kept 3 bases outside the gene matches. The germline V gene has CDR1 SGHRS and CDR2 YFSETQ. The CDR3 nucleotides read TGCGCCAGCAGCGCCGGACTAGCGGGAGCCTACGAGCAGTACTTC. Translation: CASSAGLAGAYEQYF.

This clonotype was recorded many times. The rearrangement uses TRBV5-6 and TRBJ2-5; TRBD1 agrees at 9 bases. This CDR3 comprises 13 residues. J lost 7 bases, V lost 4 bases, and 5 bases had no gene match. CDR1 and CDR2 (germline): SGHDT, YYEEEE. In DNA form, the CDR3 reads TGTGCCAGCAGCCTTCAGGACAGGGGGACCCAGTACTTC. It translates to CASSLQDRGTQYF.

The J gene is TRBJ1-2, the V gene TRBV30; D might be TRBD1 (6 bases). Trimming shortened V by 2 bases and J by 4 bases, and 11 bases separated the two germline ends. The length of the CDR3 is 13 residues. Per the germline V gene, CDR1 is GTSNPN and CDR2 is SVGIG (reference sequence). The CDR3 sequence: CAWSFVDSYGYTF. In DNA, the CDR3 is TGTGCCTGGAGTTTCGTGGACAGCTATGGCTACACCTTC.

This clonotype occurred many times. The chain uses TRBV6-2 or TRBV6-3 and TRBJ2-1; D perhaps matches TRBD2 (5 bases). The CDR3 runs 15 residues. CDR1 MNHEY and CDR2 SVGEGT come from the germline V gene. Deletions cut 7 bases from V and 4 bases from J, with 17 bases between. CDR3 DNA sequence: TGTGCCAGCATGGGGTTAGGACTCGATTACAATGAGCAGTTCTTC. Translation: CASMGLGLDYNEQFF.

Many counts were recorded for this clonotype. The rearrangement joins TRBV7-9 to TRBJ1-1; D gene unclear. V lost 4 bases to trimming and J lost 6 bases, with 18 bases between them. CDR1 SEHNR and CDR2 FQNEAQ come from the germline V gene (reference sequence). The CDR3 is 15 amino acids. The CDR3 DNA reads TGTGCCAGCAGCTCCCGCCGGAGGGAGAGGGCTGAAGCTTTCTTT. Its translation is CASSSRRRERAEAFF.